The 5 T cell receptor beta chains below were found in one sample sequenced in a study of T cell responses to AZD1222 COVID-19 vaccine. The assay was immunoSEQ multiplex PCR, and TCRdb's table has in-frame clones only and misses some. The repertoire holds 70,000 to 75,000 clones, with about 90% as singletons. Sequencing used peripheral blood, obtained 28 days after the second AZD1222 dose. The source is an adult who received the AZD1222 COVID-19 vaccine.

The chain has TRBV4-2 and TRBJ2-6; no definite D call. Germline V gene data show CDR1 as LGHNA and CDR2 as YNFKEQ. V lost 4 bases, J lost 2 bases, and 6 bases lay in between. The CDR3 runs 14 residues. This CDR3 reads CASSLEAGANVLTF. For the CDR3, the DNA is TGTGCCAGCAGCCTCGAAGCTGGGGCCAACGTCCTGACTTTC.

J is TRBJ2-7 and V is TRBV2, with D unresolved. The V and J ends lost 6 bases and 2 bases respectively, with 23 bases between them. Germline V gene data show CDR1 as SNHLY and CDR2 as FYNNEI. This CDR3 comprises 17 residues. The CDR3 protein is CASSPKSRWEGPYEQYF. CDR3 nucleotide sequence: TGTGCCAGCAGCCCTAAATCCCGGTGGGAAGGGCCCTACGAGCAGTACTTC. The whole variable domain, remainder taken from reference TRBV2 and TRBJ2-7, is EPEVTQTPSHQVTQMGQEVILRCVPISNHLYFYWYRQILGQKVEFLVSFYNNEISEKSEIFDDQFSVERPDGSNFTLKIRSTKLEDSAMYFCASSPKSRWEGPYEQYFGPGTRLTVT.

This chain links TRBV6-5 with TRBJ2-7; possibly TRBD2 for D (6 bases). Germline assignment: CDR1 MNHEY and CDR2 SVGAGI. V shed 6 bases and J shed 3 bases, with 12 bases lying between them. The CDR3 covers 13 residues. This CDR3 reads CASREGLVYEQYF. CDR3 bases: TGTGCCAGCAGGGAGGGTCTTGTCTACGAGCAGTACTTC.

The rearrangement uses TRBV18 and TRBJ1-4; 7 bases align to TRBD1. The CDR3 runs 14 residues. V lost 3 bases, J lost 8 bases, and 6 bases stayed unmatched. The germline CDR1 and CDR2 sequences are KGHSH and LQKENI. DNA for the CDR3: TGTGCCAGCTCACCCGGACAGGTGAGAGAAAAACTGTTTTTT. It codes for CASSPGQVREKLFF.

This clone appeared once. The chain links TRBV7-8 to TRBJ1-1; 7 bases align to TRBD1. The V and J ends lost 5 bases and 5 bases, in that order; junction bases with no gene match: 8. This CDR3 is 14 amino acids long. Per germline, CDR1 SGHVS and CDR2 FQNEAQ. The CDR3 here is CASSRAEGATEAFF. The CDR3 bases are TGTGCCAGCAGCCGAGCCGAGGGGGCGACTGAAGCTTTCTTT.